The 27 T cell receptor beta chains below were found in one sample sequenced in a study of shared clonotypes between healthy human individuals. Measured with immunoSEQ multiplex PCR; TCRdb has only the in-frame clones, and not every one. The data contain some 2.1 million clones, around 93% of them singletons. Positively selected for CCR7, the CD45RO-negative cells used as naive CD8 cells excluded terminally differentiated effector memory CD45RA+ cells. Input material: naive CD8+ T cells from PBMCs. These receptors were collected from a man aged 18 to 30 in good health. Some clones in this sample may be carry-over from other donors' samples.

The J gene is TRBJ2-7, the V gene TRBV4-1; D remains unclear. The CDR3 runs 15 residues. V lost 1 base, J lost 7 bases, and 17 bases lay in between. CDR1 MGHRA and CDR2 YSYEKL come from the germline V gene. The CDR3 DNA reads TGCGCCAGCAGCCAAGTGGGCACGGCCTGGGGTGAGCAGTACTTC. Encoded protein: CASSQVGTAWGEQYF.

This chain connects TRBV2 to TRBJ2-3, with D unresolved. This CDR3 has 13 amino acids. V was pared by 3 bases and J by 6 bases, with 10 bases between. Germline lookup yields CDR1 SNHLY and CDR2 FYNNEI. The CDR3 here is CASSESETDTQYF. CDR3 coding DNA: TGTGCCAGCAGTGAGTCCGAGACGGATACGCAGTATTTT. Using reference TRBV2 and TRBJ2-3 for the parts outside the CDR3, the full variable domain is EPEVTQTPSHQVTQMGQEVILRCVPISNHLYFYWYRQILGQKVEFLVSFYNNEISEKSEIFDDQFSVERPDGSNFTLKIRSTKLEDSAMYFCASSESETDTQYFGPGTRLTVL.

The chain couples TRBV7-9 to TRBJ1-2, with TRBD1 as a possible D gene (5 bases). The CDR3 loop spans 15 amino acids. CDR1 and CDR2 from the germline V gene are SEHNR and FQNEAQ (reference sequence). The V end lost 0 bases, the J end lost 5 bases, and 13 bases lay between the germline ends. The CDR3 spells CASSLAGHRIYGYTF. For the CDR3, the DNA is TGTGCCAGCAGCTTAGCTGGACACAGGATATATGGCTACACCTTC.

The CDR3 DNA is TGTGCCAGCAGTTCTCGGGGATATATTACTTCGTACTTC. It codes for CASSSRGYITSYF. The V and J genes are TRBV28 and TRBJ2-7; TRBD2 might be the D (5 bases). Germline values: CDR1 MDHEN, CDR2 SYDVKM. Trimming cost V 4 bases and J 12 bases, with 19 bases left between them. There are 13 residues in the CDR3.

This clone was seen once. The chain has TRBV11-3 and TRBJ2-7; the D gene is possibly TRBD2 (5 bases). The CDR3 spans 13 residues. CDR1 is SGHNT and CDR2 is YENEEA in the germline V gene. Trimming cost V 6 bases and J 0 bases, with 9 bases left between them. Here the CDR3 DNA reads TGTGCCAGCAGTAGCGAACCCTCCTACGAGCAGTACTTC. It is translated as CASSSEPSYEQYF.

This chain links TRBV27 with TRBJ1-5, with D possibly TRBD1 on 6 matching bases. The CDR3 has 15 residues. Trimming cost V 5 bases and J 6 bases, with 17 bases left between them. Germline V gives CDR1 MNHEY, CDR2 SMNVEV (reference sequence). This CDR3 is CASSNGPGAGQPQHF. CDR3 in DNA: TGTGCCAGCAGTAATGGGCCGGGGGCCGGTCAGCCCCAGCATTTT.

The J gene is TRBJ1-2, the V gene TRBV7-8, with D hard to call. Trimming took off 1 base at V and 4 bases at J, with 10 bases between the two ends. Germline V gene sequence: CDR1 SGHVS, CDR2 FQNEAQ. The CDR3 is 14 amino acids. The CDR3, as DNA: TGTGCCAGCAGCTTAGGGGCAGGCTTCTATGGCTACACCTTC. This encodes CASSLGAGFYGYTF.

The chain is built from TRBV6-1 and TRBJ2-7; 7 bases are shared with TRBD2. Unmatched junction bases numbered 2, after V lost 5 bases and J lost 7 bases. CDR3 length equals 11 residues. Per germline, CDR1 MNHNS and CDR2 SASEGT. The CDR3: CASSPGGEQYF. In DNA form, the CDR3 reads TGTGCCAGCAGTCCCGGGGGGGAGCAGTACTTC.

This chain connects TRBV28 to TRBJ2-1, with 11 bases matching TRBD1. This CDR3 is 19 amino acids long. V gave up 5 bases and J gave up 6 bases; unmatched junction bases: 18. Germline assignment: CDR1 MDHEN and CDR2 SYDVKM. Here the CDR3 DNA reads TGTGCCAGCAGTCTCATCTCGGGACAGGGGGTTCATTATGGCAATGAGCAGTTCTTC. Translation: CASSLISGQGVHYGNEQFF. Using reference TRBV28 and TRBJ2-1 for the parts outside the CDR3, the full variable domain is DVKVTQSSRYLVKRTGEKVFLECVQDMDHENMFWYRQDPGLGLRLIYFSYDVKMKEKGDIPEGYSVSREKKERFSLILESASTNQTSMYLCASSLISGQGVHYGNEQFFGPGTRLTVL.

V and J are TRBV29-1 and TRBJ1-1, with D tentatively TRBD1 (6 bases). Trimming took off 6 bases at V and 3 bases at J, with 8 bases between the two ends. The CDR3 sequence is 11 residues long. Germline assignment: CDR1 SQVTM and CDR2 ANQGSEA. The CDR3 spells CSVRGDTEAFF. The CDR3 bases are TGCAGCGTAAGGGGGGACACTGAAGCTTTCTTT.

The chain recombines TRBV5-8 with TRBJ2-7; no clear D. The CDR3 covers 14 residues. Per the germline V gene, CDR1 is SGHTS and CDR2 is YDEGEE. Trimming left V 0 bases short and J 3 bases short, with 10 bases between. CDR3 sequence: CASSLGGNFYEQYF. CDR3 nucleotides: TGTGCCAGCAGCTTGGGGGGAAACTTCTACGAGCAGTACTTC.

This clone has only a few counts. The rearrangement links TRBV9 to TRBJ2-2; no definite D call. Trimming removed 0 bases at V and 4 bases at J, with 7 bases between. The CDR3 spans 14 residues. Germline CDR1 reads SGDLS; CDR2 reads YYNGEE. In nucleotides, the CDR3 is TGTGCCAGCAGCGTAGTGCAGATCACCGGGGAGCTGTTTTTT. Translation gives CASSVVQITGELFF.

The gene calls are TRBV4-3 and TRBJ2-5, with a possible D match to TRBD2 (6 bases). This CDR3 is 16 amino acids long. The germline V gene encodes CDR1 LGHNA and CDR2 YSLEER. Trimming left V 4 bases short and J 4 bases short, with 19 bases between. CDR3 nucleotides: TGCGCCAGCAGCCGATGGGGAGGACAAGCACTAGAGACCCAGTACTTC. It translates to CASSRWGGQALETQYF.

CDR3 amino acids: CASSLETGGPENEKLFF. CDR3 nucleotide sequence: TGTGCCAGCAGCTTAGAGACAGGGGGCCCGGAAAATGAAAAACTGTTTTTT. The chain recombines TRBV5-6 with TRBJ1-4, with 10 bases matching TRBD1. V dropped 2 bases and J dropped 5; count of bases not matched to a gene: 9. The V gene's germline CDR1 is SGHDT and CDR2 YYEEEE. The CDR3 is 17 residues long.

V gene TRBV28 combines with J gene TRBJ2-5; D is unclear. The germline V gene encodes CDR1 MDHEN and CDR2 SYDVKM. The germline V and J ends were trimmed by 5 bases and 5 bases, with 6 bases remaining between them. CDR3 size: 11 residues. Here the CDR3 DNA reads TGTGCCAGCAGTCCCGCGGAGACCCAGTACTTC. Translation: CASSPAETQYF. Looking up the rest from reference TRBV28 and TRBJ2-5 gives the full variable domain: DVKVTQSSRYLVKRTGEKVFLECVQDMDHENMFWYRQDPGLGLRLIYFSYDVKMKEKGDIPEGYSVSREKKERFSLILESASTNQTSMYLCASSPAETQYFGPGTRLLVL.

CDR3 amino acids: CASSGHTTSEAFF. As DNA, the CDR3 is TGTGCCAGTAGTGGGCATACGACATCGGAAGCTTTCTTT. This chain links TRBV19 with TRBJ1-1, with D unclear. The CDR3 contains 13 residues. Trimming removed 5 bases from V and 8 bases from J, with 15 bases in between. Germline lookup yields CDR1 LNHDA and CDR2 SQIVND (reference sequence).

This chain connects TRBV29-1 to TRBJ2-1, with D tentatively TRBD1 (6 bases). From germline, CDR1 is SQVTM and CDR2 ANQGSEA. Trimming stripped 5 bases from V and 6 bases from J, with 17 bases between. The CDR3 extends over 14 amino acids. The CDR3, as DNA: TGCAGCGTTCGGGACACCCGCCTCATCAATGAGCAGTTCTTC. Translated: CSVRDTRLINEQFF.

The V call is TRBV27, the J call TRBJ2-7, with 14 bases fitting TRBD2. The V gene end was trimmed by 3 bases and the J gene end by 7 bases; junction bases not matched to a gene: 5. The germline V gene encodes CDR1 MNHEY and CDR2 SMNVEV (reference sequence). This CDR3 contains 15 residues. The CDR3 sequence is CASSFEGLAGVEQYF. The CDR3 region has the DNA TGTGCCAGCAGTTTCGAGGGACTAGCGGGAGTAGAGCAGTACTTC.

V is TRBV5-1 and J is TRBJ2-1; 9 bases align to TRBD2. The CDR3 is 20 amino acids. CDR1 is SGHRS, CDR2 YFSETQ, per germline. J lost 0 bases, V lost 1 base, and 14 bases had no gene match. CDR3 amino acids: CASSLTTGLANPPSYNEQFF. As DNA, the CDR3 is TGCGCCAGCAGCTTGACCACGGGACTAGCCAATCCCCCCTCCTACAATGAGCAGTTCTTC.

CDR3 loop: CASSQDSEAGGDTQYF. CDR3 nucleotide sequence: TGTGCCAGCAGCCAAGATTCAGAAGCGGGAGGAGATACGCAGTATTTT. V gene TRBV4-2 combines with J gene TRBJ2-3, with 9 bases matching TRBD2. The J segment lost 5 bases and the V segment lost 0 bases, leaving 6 bases of the junction unmatched. Germline CDR1 and CDR2: LGHNA and YNFKEQ. This CDR3 is built from 16 residues.

The rearrangement uses TRBV4-3 and TRBJ2-7, with 10 positions matching TRBD2. The V segment lost 0 bases and the J segment 1 base; nucleotides outside the gene matches: 3. CDR3 length equals 16 residues. Germline lookup yields CDR1 LGHNA and CDR2 YSLEER. CDR3 sequence reads: CASSQELAGFSYEQYF. CDR3 bases: TGCGCCAGCAGCCAAGAACTAGCGGGATTTTCCTACGAGCAGTACTTC.

This clone was counted between two and nine times. V gene TRBV9 combines with J gene TRBJ1-4, with 9 positions matching TRBD1. The CDR3 has 15 residues. The J segment lost 7 bases and the V segment lost 3 bases, leaving 7 bases of the junction unmatched. Germline loops: CDR1 SGDLS, CDR2 YYNGEE. The CDR3 region has the DNA TGTGCCAGCAGCGGACCGGGACAGGGCTTTGAAAAACTGTTTTTT. Translating it yields CASSGPGQGFEKLFF.

V is TRBV28 and J is TRBJ2-2; 9 bases map to TRBD1. The length of the CDR3 is 15 residues. The germline CDR1 and CDR2 sequences are MDHEN and SYDVKM. With 2 bases clipped from V and 6 bases from J, the junction kept 4 bases outside the gene matches. The DNA of the CDR3 is TGTGCCAGCAGTTTAGCCGGGACAGGGTCCGGGGAGCTGTTTTTT. Translating it yields CASSLAGTGSGELFF. The whole variable domain, remainder taken from reference TRBV28 and TRBJ2-2, is DVKVTQSSRYLVKRTGEKVFLECVQDMDHENMFWYRQDPGLGLRLIYFSYDVKMKEKGDIPEGYSVSREKKERFSLILESASTNQTSMYLCASSLAGTGSGELFFGEGSRLTVL.

The chain carries TRBV9 and TRBJ1-3; 9 bases match TRBD1. V was clipped by 3 bases and J by 6 bases; unmatched bases: 10. From germline, CDR1 is SGDLS and CDR2 YYNGEE. The CDR3 spans 16 residues. CDR3 nucleotide sequence: TGTGCCAGCAGCGGAGCCGATGGGACAGGGACAAACACCATATATTTT. Residues: CASSGADGTGTNTIYF. Variable domain in full (rest from reference TRBV9 and TRBJ1-3): DSGVTQTPKHLITATGQRVTLRCSPRSGDLSVYWYQQSLDQGLQFLIQYYNGEERAKGNILERFSAQQFPDLHSELNLSSLELGDSALYFCASSGADGTGTNTIYFGEGSWLTVV.

The J gene is TRBJ2-7, the V gene TRBV6-6, with no clear D. CDR1 is MNHNY, CDR2 SVGAGI, per germline (reference sequence). The V and J ends lost 0 bases and 2 bases respectively, with 11 bases between them. CDR3 length: 15 residues. CDR3 protein: CASSYSISDTYEQYF. CDR3 coding DNA: TGTGCCAGCAGTTACTCGATTTCAGATACCTACGAGCAGTACTTC.

The chain joins TRBV7-8 to TRBJ1-5, with a possible D match to TRBD1 (6 bases). In germline, CDR1 is SGHVS, CDR2 FQNEAQ. This CDR3 has 16 residues. V lost 2 bases to trimming and J lost 2 bases, with 13 bases between them. The CDR3 region has the DNA TGTGCCAGCAGCTTATTTAACAGGGCCGGCAATCAGCCCCAGCATTTT. This translates into CASSLFNRAGNQPQHF.

The J gene is TRBJ2-1, the V gene TRBV28; a weak D match, TRBD2 (6 bases). V lost 4 bases and J 9 bases, leaving 19 bases between the germline ends. The CDR3 length is 15 residues. CDR1 is MDHEN, CDR2 SYDVKM, per germline. CDR3 coding DNA: TGTGCCAGCAGTTCTCGCCACCACCGGGACTCTGAGCAGTTCTTC. Translated: CASSSRHHRDSEQFF.